These 5 T cell receptor beta chains share one sample of origin, sequenced in a study of blood T cell repertoires in COVID-19. The data were produced by immunoSEQ multiplex PCR, yet TCRdb's version contains in-frame clones alone and is incomplete. The profile shows roughly 80,000 clones, about four fifths of them singletons. The sequenced material came from peripheral blood. The receptor source for this set is a human donor in a cohort sampled during active COVID-19.

V and J are TRBV29-1 and TRBJ2-1; 8 positions agree with TRBD2. Per germline, CDR1 SQVTM and CDR2 ANQGSEA. This CDR3 comprises 14 residues. The V and J ends lost 4 bases and 8 bases, in that order; junction bases with no gene match: 10. CDR3 coding DNA: TGCAGCGTTGGAAACGGGAGGGCCCGGGATGAGCAGTTCTTC. Translation: CSVGNGRARDEQFF.

This rearrangement joins TRBV7-3 to TRBJ2-6; the D is unclear. Trimming took 4 bases from V and 1 from J, leaving 14 bases between them. Germline assignment: CDR1 SGHTA and CDR2 FQGTGA. The CDR3 has 17 residues. The CDR3 sequence: CASSYRWVGSGANVLTF. As DNA, the CDR3 is TGTGCCAGCAGCTATCGGTGGGTCGGGTCTGGGGCCAACGTCCTGACTTTC. Full variable domain (missing parts from reference TRBV7-3 and TRBJ2-6): GAGVSQTPSNKVTEKGKYVELRCDPISGHTALYWYRQSLGQGPEFLIYFQGTGAADDSGLPNDRFFAVRPEGSVSTLKIQRTERGDSAVYLCASSYRWVGSGANVLTFGAGSRLTVL.

CDR3 DNA sequence: TGTGCCAGCAGCGTAGCTAGCGGGAGGGTGAATGAGCAGTTCTTC. It encodes CASSVASGRVNEQFF. The chain couples TRBV9 to TRBJ2-1; TRBD2 aligns across 12 bases. Germline CDR1 is SGDLS and CDR2 is YYNGEE. The trim removed 0 bases at V and 7 bases at J, leaving 2 bases unmatched. The CDR3 is made up of 15 amino acids.

Regarding this clone: The same CDR3 can be traced to other DNA sequences in this sample. The chain carries TRBV28 and TRBJ1-1, with D possibly matching TRBD1 (6 bases). The CDR3 contains 14 residues. The V and J ends lost 5 bases and 1 base respectively, with 11 bases between them. CDR1 MDHEN and CDR2 SYDVKM come from the germline V gene. CDR3 residues: CASSPMGQNTEAFF. CDR3 sequence (DNA): TGTGCCAGCAGTCCCATGGGACAGAACACTGAAGCTTTCTTT.

This clone was found many times. The chain recombines TRBV5-1 with TRBJ1-1, with 8 bases identical to TRBD1. Germline V gives CDR1 SGHRS, CDR2 YFSETQ. This CDR3 contains 15 residues. V lost 4 bases to trimming and J lost 3 bases; unmatched junction nucleotides: 8. CDR3 nucleotide sequence: TGCGCCAGCAGCCCGGACAGGGCGACTGACACTGAAGCTTTCTTT. Its translation: CASSPDRATDTEAFF.